A single sample gave rise to the 17 T cell receptor beta chains below, sequenced in a study of blood T cell repertoires in COVID-19. The method was immunoSEQ multiplex PCR; TCRdb's version includes in-frame clones alone and lacks a portion of them. This sample has about 140,000 clones, with about four fifths found just once. Material: PBMCs or T cells enriched from blood (not recorded which). These receptors originate from a woman between 45 and 65 years old with acute COVID-19.

V and J are TRBV13 and TRBJ1-2; D remains unclear. Trimming pared 8 bases from V and 5 bases from J, leaving 9 bases between. The germline V gene encodes CDR1 PRHDT and CDR2 FYEKMQ (reference sequence). The CDR3 is 11 residues long. The CDR3 reads CASLVRYGYTF. The DNA of the CDR3 is TGTGCCAGCCTGGTACGGTATGGCTACACCTTC. Together with reference TRBV13 and TRBJ1-2, the CDR3 gives the full variable domain: AAGVIQSPRHLIKEKRETATLKCYPIPRHDTVYWYQQGPGQDPQFLISFYEKMQSDKGSIPDRFSAQQFSDYHSELNMSSLELGDSALYFCASLVRYGYTFGSGTRLTVV.

V and J are TRBV29-1 and TRBJ1-1; D call uncertain. The V gene lost 4 bases and the J gene lost 5 bases, with 11 bases spanning the gap. CDR3 length: 12 residues. CDR1 and CDR2 (germline): SQVTM, ANQGSEA. CDR3 in amino acids: CSVVVEITEAFF. CDR3 sequence (DNA): TGCAGCGTTGTGGTGGAGATTACTGAAGCTTTCTTT.

This chain links TRBV11-2 with TRBJ2-3; 10 bases map to TRBD2. Germline V gene data show CDR1 as SGHAT and CDR2 as FQNNGV. With 1 base clipped from V and 7 bases from J, the junction kept 5 bases outside the gene matches. The CDR3 length is 15 residues. In nucleotides, the CDR3 is TGTGCCAGCAGCTTAGCGGCTAGCGGGGGAAATACGCAGTATTTT. Amino acids: CASSLAASGGNTQYF.

J is TRBJ2-7 and V is TRBV29-1; 10 bases are a match to TRBD1. V gave up 7 bases and J gave up 6 bases; unmatched junction bases: 6. CDR1 is SQVTM, CDR2 ANQGSEA, per germline. This CDR3 spans 12 amino acids. The CDR3: CSARQGASEQYF. The CDR3 DNA reads TGCAGCGCTAGACAGGGGGCAAGCGAGCAGTACTTC.

J is TRBJ2-7 and V is TRBV29-1, with a tentative D call TRBD1 (6 bases). The CDR3 spans 13 residues. Trimming removed 7 bases at V and 4 bases at J, with 17 bases between. Germline-derived CDR1 and CDR2 are SQVTM and ANQGSEA. The CDR3 loop reads CSAQGNPTYEQYF. The CDR3 DNA follows: TGCAGCGCCCAGGGGAACCCAACTTACGAGCAGTACTTC.

The V gene is TRBV7-3, the J gene TRBJ2-1; tentative D call: TRBD2 (6 bases). Trimming took off 6 bases at V and 5 bases at J, with 17 bases between the two ends. This CDR3 spans 15 amino acids. From germline, CDR1 is SGHTA and CDR2 FQGTGA. CDR3 coding DNA: TGTGCCAGCAGTCCTGCGGGGCTAGGAAACAATGAGCAGTTCTTC. Its translation: CASSPAGLGNNEQFF.

The V gene is TRBV4-1, the J gene TRBJ2-3; TRBD2 agrees at 8 bases. This CDR3 contains 17 residues. Germline V CDR1 and CDR2: MGHRA, YSYEKL. V was pared by 2 bases and J by 3 bases, with 10 bases of the junction left unmatched. CDR3 in amino acids: CASSQSILADKTDTQYF. CDR3 nucleotides: TGCGCCAGCAGCCAATCCATACTAGCGGACAAAACAGATACGCAGTATTTT.

The chain recombines TRBV3-1 (or the pseudogene TRBV3-2) with TRBJ2-5, with TRBD1 as a possible D gene (8 bases). Trimming took 7 bases from V and 5 from J, leaving 20 bases between them. This CDR3 comprises 15 residues. Germline V CDR1 and CDR2: LGHDT, YNNKEL (reference sequence). The CDR3 nucleotides are TGTGCCAGCAACCAGGACAGGGAGGGGGTGGAGACCCAGTACTTC. Its protein product is CASNQDREGVETQYF.

This rearrangement joins TRBV6-2 or TRBV6-3 to TRBJ2-2; D is uncertain. V was shortened by 0 bases and J by 5 bases, with 16 bases between the two germline ends. The CDR3 has 17 residues. Germline V gene sequence: CDR1 MNHEY, CDR2 SVGEGT. The DNA for the CDR3 is TGTGCCAGCAGTTACTCGAAGTTTAGCACATTTACCGGGGAGCTGTTTTTT. Encoded protein: CASSYSKFSTFTGELFF.

This clone has only one observation. The V call is TRBV25-1, the J call TRBJ2-7, with 9 bases lining up with TRBD1. With V trimmed by 8 bases and J by 2 bases, 7 bases remained unmatched. The germline V gene has CDR1 MGHDK and CDR2 SYGVNS. The CDR3 runs 14 residues. As DNA, the CDR3 is TGTGCCAGCCTAGATGGACAGGGGCCCTACGAGCAGTACTTC. It yields the protein CASLDGQGPYEQYF.

The V gene is TRBV3-1 (or the pseudogene TRBV3-2), the J gene TRBJ2-5; 7 positions agree with TRBD1. CDR1 is LGHDT and CDR2 is YNNKEL in the germline V gene (reference sequence). The CDR3 loop spans 15 amino acids. V shed 0 bases and J 3 bases; nucleotides not matched to a gene: 4. Written as DNA, the CDR3 is TGTGCCAGCAGCCAAGATTGGACAGGCGAAGAGACCCAGTACTTC. It codes for CASSQDWTGEETQYF.

This clone was counted once. V and J are TRBV24-1 and TRBJ2-1; 10 bases are shared with TRBD2. The CDR3 is 19 residues long. V was pared by 4 bases and J by 0 bases, with 11 bases of the junction left unmatched. Germline CDR1 is KGHDR and CDR2 is SFDVKD. CDR3 sequence reads: CATSDPAPGTSASYNEQFF. In DNA, the CDR3 is TGTGCCACCAGTGACCCGGCGCCCGGGACTAGCGCCTCCTACAATGAGCAGTTCTTC.

This clone appeared a few times. This chain connects TRBV7-9 to TRBJ2-7; TRBD2 is a possible D gene (5 bases). V was shortened by 5 bases and J by 7 bases, with 18 bases between the two germline ends. The germline V gene encodes CDR1 SEHNR and CDR2 FQNEAQ (reference sequence). The CDR3 has 14 residues. The DNA of the CDR3 is TGTGCCAGCAGCCACCGGGATCCCTTGGGTGAGCAGTACTTC. Residues: CASSHRDPLGEQYF.

This clone is a singleton in its sample. The gene calls are TRBV12-3 or TRBV12-4 and TRBJ1-3; D is uncertain. The CDR3 extends over 13 amino acids. The ends were cut back, 2 bases at V and 2 bases at J, with 4 bases in the middle. CDR3 in amino acids: CASSLYPGNTIYF. The DNA of the CDR3 is TGTGCCAGCAGTTTATATCCTGGAAACACCATATATTTT.

This clone is a singleton in its sample. The chain is built from TRBV24-1 and TRBJ2-3; TRBD1 aligns across 7 bases. After removal of 4 bases from V and 0 bases from J, the junction contained 0 bases not matched to a gene. The CDR3 is made up of 14 amino acids. From germline, CDR1 is KGHDR and CDR2 SFDVKD. CDR3 sequence (DNA): TGTGCCACCAGTGAGGGACAGAGCACAGATACGCAGTATTTT. This translates into CATSEGQSTDTQYF.

The chain uses TRBV18 and TRBJ1-2; tentative D call: TRBD1 (5 bases). Trimming shortened V by 0 bases and J by 5 bases, and 7 bases separated the two germline ends. CDR1 is KGHSH, CDR2 LQKENI, per germline. This CDR3 spans 13 amino acids. The DNA of the CDR3 is TGTGCCAGCTCACCACCTGACAGTTATGGCTACACCTTC. This gives the protein CASSPPDSYGYTF.

V is TRBV18 and J is TRBJ2-3, with D possibly matching TRBD2 (5 bases). Looked up from germline, CDR1 is KGHSH and CDR2 is LQKENI. The CDR3 loop spans 13 amino acids. Trimming left V 0 bases short and J 4 bases short, with 5 bases between. The CDR3 here is CASSPPGADTQYF. As DNA, the CDR3 is TGTGCCAGCTCACCACCCGGGGCAGATACGCAGTATTTT. The entire variable domain, with the rest obtained from reference TRBV18 and TRBJ2-3, is as follows: NAGVMQNPRHLVRRRGQEARLRCSPMKGHSHVYWYRQLPEEGLKFMVYLQKENIIDESGMPKERFSAEFPKEGPSILRIQQVVRGDSAAYFCASSPPGADTQYFGPGTRLTVL.